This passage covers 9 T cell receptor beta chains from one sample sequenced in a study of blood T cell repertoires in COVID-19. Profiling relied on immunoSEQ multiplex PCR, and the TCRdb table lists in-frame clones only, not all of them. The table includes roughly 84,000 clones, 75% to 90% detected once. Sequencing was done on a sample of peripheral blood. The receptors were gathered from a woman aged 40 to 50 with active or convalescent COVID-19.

In DNA, the CDR3 is TGCGCCAGCAGCCGGGAGGGGAGCGCAGATACGCAGTATTTT. Protein sequence: CASSREGSADTQYF. The rearrangement uses TRBV5-1 and TRBJ2-3; 8 bases are shared with TRBD2. V gave up 4 bases and J gave up 4 bases; unmatched junction bases: 5. Germline CDR1 reads SGHRS; CDR2 reads YFSETQ. This CDR3 is 14 amino acids long.

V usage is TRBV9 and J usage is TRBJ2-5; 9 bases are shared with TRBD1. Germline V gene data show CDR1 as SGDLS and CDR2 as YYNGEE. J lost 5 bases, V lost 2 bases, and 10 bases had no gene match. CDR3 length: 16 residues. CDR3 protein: CASSVGQGEGWETQYF. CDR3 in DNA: TGTGCCAGCAGCGTGGGACAGGGCGAGGGATGGGAGACCCAGTACTTC.

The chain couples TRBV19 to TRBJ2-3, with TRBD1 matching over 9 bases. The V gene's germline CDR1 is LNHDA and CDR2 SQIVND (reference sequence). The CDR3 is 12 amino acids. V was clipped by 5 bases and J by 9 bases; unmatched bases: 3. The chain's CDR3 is CASSADRGTQYF. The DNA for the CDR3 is TGTGCCAGTAGTGCGGACAGGGGAACGCAGTATTTT.

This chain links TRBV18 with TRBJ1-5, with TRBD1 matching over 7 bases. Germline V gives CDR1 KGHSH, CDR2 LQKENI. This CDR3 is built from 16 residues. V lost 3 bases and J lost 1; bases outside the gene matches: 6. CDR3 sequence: CASSPLGQASNQPQHF. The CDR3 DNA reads TGTGCCAGCTCACCTCTCGGACAGGCAAGCAATCAGCCCCAGCATTTT.

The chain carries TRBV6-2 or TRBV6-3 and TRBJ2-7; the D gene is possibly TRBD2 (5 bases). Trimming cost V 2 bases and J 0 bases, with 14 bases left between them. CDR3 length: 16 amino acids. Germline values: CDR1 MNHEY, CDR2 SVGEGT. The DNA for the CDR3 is TGTGCCAGCAGTTACCCAGGACTGACCACCTCCTACGAGCAGTACTTC. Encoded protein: CASSYPGLTTSYEQYF.

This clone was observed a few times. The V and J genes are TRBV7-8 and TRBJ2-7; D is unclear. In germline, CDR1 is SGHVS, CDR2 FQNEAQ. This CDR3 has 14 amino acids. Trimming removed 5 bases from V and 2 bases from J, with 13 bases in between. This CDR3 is CASSRPESPYEQYF. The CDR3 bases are TGTGCCAGCAGCCGACCCGAGAGCCCCTACGAGCAGTACTTC.

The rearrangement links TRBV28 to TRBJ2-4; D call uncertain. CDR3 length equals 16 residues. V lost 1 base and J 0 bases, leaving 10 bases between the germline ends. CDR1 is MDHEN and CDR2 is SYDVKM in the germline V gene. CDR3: CASSLYGNGAKNIQYF. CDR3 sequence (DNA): TGTGCCAGCAGTTTATATGGCAATGGAGCCAAAAACATTCAGTACTTC.

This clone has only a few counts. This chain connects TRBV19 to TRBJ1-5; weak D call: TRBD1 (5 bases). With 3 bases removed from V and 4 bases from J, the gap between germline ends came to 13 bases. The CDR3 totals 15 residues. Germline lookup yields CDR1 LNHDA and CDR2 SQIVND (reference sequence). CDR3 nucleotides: TGTGCCAGTAGTATCGTGGGGGGTCTGAATCAGCCCCAGCATTTT. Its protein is CASSIVGGLNQPQHF.

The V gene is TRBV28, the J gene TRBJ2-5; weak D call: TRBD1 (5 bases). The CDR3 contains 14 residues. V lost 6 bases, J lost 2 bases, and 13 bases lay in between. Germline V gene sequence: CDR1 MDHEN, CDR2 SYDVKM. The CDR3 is CASSPHDRQETQYF. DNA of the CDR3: TGTGCCAGCAGCCCGCATGACAGACAAGAGACCCAGTACTTC. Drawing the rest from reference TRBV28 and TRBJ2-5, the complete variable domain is DVKVTQSSRYLVKRTGEKVFLECVQDMDHENMFWYRQDPGLGLRLIYFSYDVKMKEKGDIPEGYSVSREKKERFSLILESASTNQTSMYLCASSPHDRQETQYFGPGTRLLVL.